The sequence of this T cell receptor beta chain was determined in a study of shared clonotypes between healthy human individuals. Findings and caveats of the study: The small donor group covered limited genetic and exposure diversity.

Everyone who donated was a Caucasian adult who lived in Nashville, Tennessee. Some clones are missing from TCRdb's copy, which holds only in-frame ones; the method was immunoSEQ multiplex PCR. Of about 2.4 million clones in the sample, 93% were seen once. The germline CDR1 and CDR2 sequences are SGHVS and FQNEAQ. The CDR3 consists of 14 residues. The germline V and J ends were trimmed by 4 bases and 2 bases, with 8 bases remaining between them. Remarks on this clone: Its cognate antigen is unknown. The sample carries other DNA sequences with the same CDR3.

The chain couples TRBV7-8 to TRBJ2-2; TRBD1 might be the D (6 bases). Specimen: naive CD4+ T cells from PBMCs. Documented subset: CD45RA+ positively selected. This clonotype was sampled from a man younger than 35 in good health. Some clones in this sample may be carry-over from other donors' samples. The CDR3 region has the DNA TGTGCCAGCAGCTGGACAGCCAACACCGGGGAGCTGTTTTTT. Translated: CASSWTANTGELFF.